The T cell receptor (beta chain) under discussion was sequenced for a study of shared clonotypes between healthy human individuals. Across the study: A donor's plate count was three for CD4 naive and three for CD4 memory; CD8 naive had two and CD8 memory one.

The CDR3 totals 12 residues. CDR1 and CDR2 (germline): SGHKS, YYEKEE (reference sequence). The V gene lost 7 bases and the J gene lost 7 bases, with 11 bases spanning the gap. Broader study findings: Of the naive CD4 clonotypes, approximately 5% were shared across a handful of donors. Read depth was anticipated to influence clonotype sharing among donors. The sole specimen, blood, was sampled, and tissue repertoires likely differ.

Terminally differentiated effector memory CD45RA+ cells were left out of the naive CD8 fraction, which was CD45RO-negative and positively selected for CCR7. Sequencing was performed with immunoSEQ multiplex PCR; in TCRdb, only in-frame clones are kept and a portion is missing. The sample records 2 million to 2.5 million clones, approximately 94% being singletons. Concerning this clone itself: Its target is unknown.

What was sequenced was naive CD8+ T cells from PBMCs. The TCR comes from a man aged 18-30 years in good health. Some clones in this sample may be carry-over from other donors' samples. The J gene is TRBJ2-2, the V gene TRBV5-5; D perhaps matches TRBD2 (6 bases). In DNA, the CDR3 is TGTGCCAGCTCTTGGGGGGACGGGGAGCTGTTTTTT. This encodes CASSWGDGELFF.